Following are 32 T cell receptor beta chains from one sample sequenced in a study of graft-versus-host responses after intestinal transplantation. The data were produced by immunoSEQ multiplex PCR, yet TCRdb's version contains in-frame clones alone and is incomplete. The sample has a few thousand clones, around 31% seen once. The plating included around 200,000 irradiated, violet-dye-labeled stimulator cells together with around 200,000 CFSE-labeled responder cells. Sequencing was performed on alloreactive CD8+ T cells from a mixed lymphocyte reaction culture, taken before intestinal transplant. Subset defined: CFSE-low proliferating T cells sorted from approximately 6-day pre-transplant mixed lymphocyte reaction (GvH or HvG direction). Receptors originate from a human patient who received an intestinal transplant.

This clone turned up a few times. The J gene is TRBJ2-3, the V gene TRBV6-4, with a tentative D call TRBD1 (6 bases). V was clipped by 4 bases and J by 3 bases, with 20 bases between them. Looked up from germline, CDR1 is MRHNA and CDR2 is SNTAGT. This CDR3 comprises 17 residues. CDR3 in amino acids: CASSAKTGWWGTDTQYF. Here the CDR3 DNA reads TGTGCCAGCAGTGCCAAAACAGGGTGGTGGGGTACAGATACGCAGTATTTT.

This clone was observed a handful of times. The chain combines TRBV19 with TRBJ1-5; D is undetermined. The germline V gene has CDR1 LNHDA and CDR2 SQIVND (reference sequence). The CDR3 covers 13 residues. Trimming stripped 8 bases from V and 3 bases from J, with 11 bases between. The CDR3 DNA reads as TGTGCCAGTGCGCGGGTAGACAATCAGCCCCAGCATTTT. Translated, it gives CASARVDNQPQHF.

J is TRBJ2-3 and V is TRBV6-4, with D tentatively TRBD1 (6 bases). Trimming left V 6 bases short and J 6 bases short, with 16 bases between. There are 14 residues in the CDR3. The V gene's germline CDR1 is MRHNA and CDR2 SNTAGT. The CDR3 here is CASSQIVGADTQYF. CDR3 nucleotides: TGTGCCAGCAGCCAAATAGTGGGGGCGGATACGCAGTATTTT.

This clone was counted only a few times. This chain joins TRBV19 and TRBJ1-4; D unclear. Trimming shortened V by 2 bases and J by 8 bases, and 9 bases separated the two germline ends. CDR3 length: 13 residues. Germline V gene lookup returns CDR1 LNHDA and CDR2 SQIVND (reference sequence). The CDR3 is CASSIQAGEKLFF. The CDR3 DNA reads TGTGCCAGTAGTATACAGGCGGGGGAAAAACTGTTTTTT.

By share, this clone ranks as medium-sized (0.01 to 0.1%). The V call is TRBV21-1, the J call TRBJ2-4; the table's D gene call, TRBD1, was not cross checked with the DNA. TRBV21-1 counts as a pseudogene. This CDR3 is built from 19 residues. The DNA for the CDR3 is TGTGCCAGCAGCAAAGGGGCCGCAGGCAGATCCCTGGCCAAAAACATTCAGTACTTC. Translated, it gives CASSKGAAGRSLAKNIQYF.

This chain joins TRBV4-2 and TRBJ1-2; no clear D. Trimming left V 3 bases short and J 7 bases short, with 18 bases between. This CDR3 has 15 residues. CDR1 and CDR2 (germline): LGHNA, YNFKEQ. The CDR3 DNA follows: TGTGCCAGCAGCCAGTCCGAGTGGGCGCGGGGTGGCTACACCTTC. Translated: CASSQSEWARGGYTF.

This clone appeared once. This chain links TRBV27 with TRBJ2-2; tentative D call: TRBD1 (6 bases). This CDR3 spans 15 amino acids. Germline values: CDR1 MNHEY, CDR2 SMNVEV (reference sequence). Trimming cost V 4 bases and J 4 bases, with 13 bases left between them. CDR3 protein: CASSSYRVSTGELFF. The CDR3 nucleotides are TGTGCCAGCAGTTCCTACAGGGTTAGCACCGGGGAGCTGTTTTTT.

The genes are TRBV7-3 and TRBJ1-1; tentatively, D is TRBD1 (5 bases). Germline CDR1 is SGHTA and CDR2 is FQGTGA. There are 17 residues in the CDR3. The V gene lost 0 bases and the J gene lost 1 base, with 15 bases spanning the gap. CDR3 sequence: CASSLTPVGVKNTEAFF. The CDR3 DNA sequence: TGTGCCAGCAGCTTAACCCCGGTAGGGGTTAAGAACACTGAAGCTTTCTTT. The entire variable domain, with the rest obtained from reference TRBV7-3 and TRBJ1-1, is as follows: GAGVSQTPSNKVTEKGKYVELRCDPISGHTALYWYRQSLGQGPEFLIYFQGTGAADDSGLPNDRFFAVRPEGSVSTLKIQRTERGDSAVYLCASSLTPVGVKNTEAFFGQGTRLTVV.

This chain uses TRBV5-5 with TRBJ2-2; 14 bases are a match to TRBD2. The ends lost 6 bases at V and 8 bases at J; junction bases unmatched: 15. Per germline, CDR1 SGHKS and CDR2 YYEKEE (reference sequence). The CDR3 has 18 amino acids. The CDR3 region has the DNA TGTGCCAGCACCTCTTGGACTAGCGGGGGGCCATATAGTGGGGAGCTGTTTTTT. Translation: CASTSWTSGGPYSGELFF.

This clone has more than one count but fewer than ten. The chain has TRBV11-1 and TRBJ2-5, with 10 bases aligning to TRBD2. The trim removed 1 base at V and 5 bases at J, leaving 7 bases unmatched. Looked up from germline, CDR1 is SGHAT and CDR2 is FQDESV (reference sequence). The CDR3 spans 16 residues. The CDR3 spells CASSLVGAGGRETQYF. The CDR3 region has the DNA TGTGCCAGCAGCTTAGTGGGAGCGGGGGGGCGTGAGACCCAGTACTTC.

The chain combines TRBV28 with TRBJ2-7, with D maybe TRBD1 (6 bases). The CDR3 runs to 15 residues. Germline V gene lookup returns CDR1 MDHEN and CDR2 SYDVKM. V gave up 5 bases and J gave up 3 bases, with 17 bases separating them. Here the CDR3 DNA reads TGTGCCAGCAGTCCCATGAACAGGGAGTTCTACGAGCAGTACTTC. Amino acids: CASSPMNREFYEQYF.

The gene calls are TRBV27 and TRBJ2-7, with D possibly matching TRBD2 (5 bases). CDR3 length equals 14 residues. The germline V gene encodes CDR1 MNHEY and CDR2 SMNVEV (reference sequence). Trimming removed 0 bases at V and 2 bases at J, with 8 bases between. CDR3 coding DNA: TGTGCCAGCAGTTTATCTATCGGGACCTACGAGCAGTACTTC. This sequence encodes CASSLSIGTYEQYF.

The chain joins TRBV28 to TRBJ1-5; a possible D gene is TRBD1 (5 bases). Germline loops: CDR1 MDHEN, CDR2 SYDVKM. This CDR3 region has 14 residues. V lost 3 bases and J lost 6, with 12 bases in between. CDR3 nucleotide sequence: TGTGCCAGCAGTTTCAGGGCCTCGGGTCAGCCCCAGCATTTT. This codes for CASSFRASGQPQHF.

In this sample, this clone turned up a few times. V is TRBV2 and J is TRBJ1-2, with 8 bases fitting TRBD1. CDR1 is SNHLY and CDR2 is FYNNEI in the germline V gene. V lost 6 bases, J lost 8 bases, and 8 bases stayed unmatched. This CDR3 region has 13 residues. The CDR3 reads CASRGRGPQGYTF. In DNA form, the CDR3 reads TGTGCCAGCAGGGGCAGGGGGCCTCAGGGCTACACCTTC.

The chain couples TRBV5-1 to TRBJ2-7; tentative D call: TRBD2 (6 bases). In germline, CDR1 is SGHRS, CDR2 YFSETQ. With 3 bases removed from V and 4 bases from J, the gap between germline ends came to 11 bases. The CDR3 length is 13 residues. CDR3 bases: TGCGCCAGCAGCTGGAGTAGCGGATACGAGCAGTACTTC. Translated, it gives CASSWSSGYEQYF.

The V gene is TRBV7-2, the J gene TRBJ2-7; the D gene is possibly TRBD2 (7 bases). The CDR3 consists of 13 residues. Germline values: CDR1 SGHTA, CDR2 FQGNSA. Trimming pared 0 bases from V and 7 bases from J, leaving 10 bases between. CDR3 nucleotide sequence: TGTGCCAGCAGCTTAGCGGGGGGGCGGGAGCAGTACTTC. It is translated as CASSLAGGREQYF. Drawing the rest from reference TRBV7-2 and TRBJ2-7, the complete variable domain is GAGVSQSPSNKVTEKGKDVELRCDPISGHTALYWYRQSLGQGLEFLIYFQGNSAPDKSGLPSDRFSAERTGGSVSTLTIQRTQQEDSAVYLCASSLAGGREQYFGPGTRLTVT.

This clone rates as medium-sized. The chain couples TRBV30 to TRBJ1-2, with 7 bases identical to TRBD1. Germline assignment: CDR1 GTSNPN and CDR2 SVGIG (reference sequence). The CDR3 spans 13 residues. Germline trimming cut 5 bases from V and 4 bases from J; bases unmatched to any gene: 7. The CDR3 reads CAWGGTDLYGYTF. The CDR3 DNA is TGTGCCTGGGGGGGGACAGACCTCTATGGCTACACCTTC.

The genes are TRBV27 and TRBJ2-1, with 10 bases lining up with TRBD2. Germline CDR1 and CDR2: MNHEY and SMNVEV (reference sequence). This CDR3 has 15 amino acids. Trimming at V came to 6 bases and at J to 8 bases, leaving 10 bases not matched to a gene. CDR3 DNA: TGTGCCAGCAGCCAAGGGCTAGCGGGAGTTGATGAGCAGTTCTTC. This gives the protein CASSQGLAGVDEQFF.

This clone has only one observation. The V and J genes are TRBV28 and TRBJ2-7; the match to TRBD2 covers 7 bases. J was trimmed by 2 bases and V by 3 bases; bases with no gene match: 4. The CDR3 covers 14 residues. Germline V CDR1 and CDR2: MDHEN, SYDVKM. The CDR3 protein is CASSFPGLAYEQYF. The CDR3 DNA is TGTGCCAGCAGTTTCCCAGGACTAGCCTACGAGCAGTACTTC.

This clone ranks as medium-sized (0.01 to 0.1%). The chain carries TRBV11-1 and TRBJ2-7; D is undetermined. Germline CDR1 reads SGHAT; CDR2 reads FQDESV (reference sequence). Trimming removed 4 bases at V and 0 bases at J, with 4 bases between. This CDR3 is built from 12 residues. The CDR3 sequence is CASSSISYEQYF. The CDR3, as DNA: TGTGCCAGCAGCTCCATCTCCTACGAGCAGTACTTC.

The gene calls are TRBV7-3 and TRBJ2-1; TRBD2 might be the D (6 bases). Germline CDR1 is SGHTA and CDR2 is FQGTGA. The CDR3 is 13 amino acids. V lost 5 bases, J lost 8 bases, and 13 bases lay in between. The CDR3 nucleotides read TGTGCCAGCAGCGGGGGGTACGGGGATGAGCAGTTCTTC. This gives the protein CASSGGYGDEQFF.

This sequence joins TRBV27 and TRBJ2-1; TRBD1 matches 7 bases. V lost 5 bases, J lost 8 bases, and 3 bases stayed unmatched. The germline gives CDR1 MNHEY, CDR2 SMNVEV (reference sequence). This CDR3 is 12 amino acids long. CDR3 nucleotides: TGTGCCAGCAGTGTCACAGGGGATGAGCAGTTCTTC. It yields the protein CASSVTGDEQFF.

The chain joins TRBV6-1 to TRBJ2-5; D is undetermined. CDR3 length: 13 amino acids. V gave up 4 bases and J gave up 5 bases, with 11 bases separating them. Looked up from germline, CDR1 is MNHNS and CDR2 is SASEGT. The CDR3 nucleotides are TGTGCCAGCAGTGTAAAGCCTTGGGAGACCCAGTACTTC. Translation gives CASSVKPWETQYF.

The chain links TRBV6-5 to TRBJ2-1; 13 nucleotides align to TRBD2. Germline V gene sequence: CDR1 MNHEY, CDR2 SVGAGI. Trimming took 6 bases from V and 4 from J; bases not matched to a gene: 3. The CDR3 covers 15 residues. CDR3 protein: CASSLLAGGYNEQFF. The CDR3 nucleotides read TGTGCCAGCAGCCTACTAGCGGGAGGGTACAATGAGCAGTTCTTC.

The chain carries TRBV4-1 and TRBJ2-5; TRBD2 matches at 11 bases. Germline V gene data show CDR1 as MGHRA and CDR2 as YSYEKL. Germline trimming cut 1 base from V and 10 bases from J; bases unmatched to any gene: 11. The CDR3 runs 16 residues. As DNA, the CDR3 is TGCGCCAGCAGCCAAGCCGTACTAGCGGGAGAAGGGGTCCAGTACTTC. Amino acid sequence: CASSQAVLAGEGVQYF.

The chain couples TRBV4-1 to TRBJ2-2; no clear D gene. This CDR3 has 12 residues. Trimming stripped 3 bases from V and 4 bases from J, with 3 bases between. Germline CDR1 is MGHRA and CDR2 is YSYEKL. The DNA for the CDR3 is TGCGCCAGCAGCCACGTCACCGGGGAGCTGTTTTTT. Protein product: CASSHVTGELFF.

This sequence joins TRBV18 and TRBJ1-3; 8 bases fit TRBD1. The CDR3 runs to 15 residues. CDR1 and CDR2 from the germline V gene are KGHSH and LQKENI. Losses at the gene ends were 6 bases for V and 6 bases for J; bases not matched to a gene: 10. The CDR3 DNA sequence: TGTGCCAGCTCCCCTATTCCAGGGGGCGAAAACACCATATATTTT. Translated: CASSPIPGGENTIYF.

A few counts support this clone. This chain uses TRBV9 with TRBJ2-6; tentatively, D is TRBD1 (5 bases). The CDR3 covers 20 residues. The V end lost 0 bases, the J end lost 0 bases, and 19 bases lay between the germline ends. The germline gives CDR1 SGDLS, CDR2 YYNGEE. DNA of the CDR3: TGTGCCAGCAGCGTAGATCCCTGGGCAGGGTTCGGCTCTGGGGCCAACGTCCTGACTTTC. Protein: CASSVDPWAGFGSGANVLTF.

V usage is TRBV27 and J usage is TRBJ2-3; 11 bases line up with TRBD2. The germline V gene has CDR1 MNHEY and CDR2 SMNVEV (reference sequence). The CDR3 totals 18 residues. The junction had 9 bases not matched to a gene; V was cut back by 3 bases and J by 1 base. The CDR3 bases are TGTGCCAGCAGTTTGAGGTCTGGGGGACTAGCGGGCACAGATACGCAGTATTTT. This encodes CASSLRSGGLAGTDTQYF.

By sample share, this clone is medium-sized (0.01 to 0.1%). The gene calls are TRBV10-3 and TRBJ2-7, with 8 nucleotides matching TRBD1. This CDR3 has 14 amino acids. From germline, CDR1 is ENHRY and CDR2 SYGVKD. V lost 6 bases, J lost 5 bases, and 9 bases stayed unmatched. DNA of the CDR3: TGTGCCATCAGCGCGACAGGGGTTAGCGACGAGCAGTACTTC. Translation gives CAISATGVSDEQYF.

The rearrangement uses TRBV29-1 and TRBJ1-1; the D is unclear. V lost 6 bases to trimming and J lost 8 bases, with 4 bases between them. The CDR3 runs to 8 residues. Germline V gives CDR1 SQVTM, CDR2 ANQGSEA. The CDR3 nucleotides read TGCAGCGTGACAGAAGCTTTCTTT. The encoded protein is CSVTEAFF.

The CDR3 reads CSVNCLLVQSRANVLTF. The CDR3 nucleotides read TGCAGCGTTAATTGTCTACTAGTACAAAGTCGGGCCAACGTCCTGACTTTC. The rearrangement joins TRBV29-1 to TRBJ2-6; possibly TRBD2 for D (5 bases). Germline CDR1 and CDR2: SQVTM and ANQGSEA. Between the trimmed V and J ends, which lost 5 bases and 5 bases, there was a span of 22 bases. This CDR3 has 17 amino acids.